This T cell receptor beta chain was recovered during a study of vaccination effects on CD4 cells after COVID-19. Sequencing followed a ViraFEST assay step that expanded antigen-specific CD4+ T cells with viral peptide pools. Isolation of CD4+ T cells took place after around 10 days of culture. Absence of prior SARS-CoV-2 infection characterized the vaccine recipients, who showed negative nucleocapsid antibodies. Cultivation was performed at two million PBMC per well with around 9.3 IU/ml IL-2 and about 9.2 ug/ml peptides added. On days 3 and 7, fresh IL-2 medium replaced half the medium. This clone was recorded once. Antigen unknown. Its ends do not fully match the called genes, so a read error is possible. Method: immunoSEQ multiplex PCR; TCRdb's copy keeps in-frame clones and lacks some. Altogether tens of thousands of clones are present, just under 80% being singletons, with the ten largest covering roughly 5.6%.

The CDR3 spans 12 residues. Per the germline V gene, CDR1 is SGHRS and CDR2 is YFSETQ. Broader study findings: At late timepoints after vaccination, vaccine- and infection-induced clones shrank markedly. Within healthy vaccinees, only 1 of 255 vaccine-induced clones displayed cross-reactivity with common cold coronaviruses.

The source of this sequence is a human donor who received a COVID-19 vaccine. This chain joins TRBV5-1 and TRBJ2-5, with D tentatively TRBD1 (6 bases). Material: CD4+ T cells from PBMCs cultured with HCoV-OC43 spike peptides, obtained before COVID-19 vaccination. Subset defined: HCoV-OC43 spike overlapping peptide pool stimulation. The CDR3 protein is CASSVGDRTWHF. Written as DNA, the CDR3 is TGCGCCAGCAGCGTAGGCGACAGGACTTGGCACTTC. Filled out from reference TRBV5-1 and TRBJ2-5, the complete variable domain reads KAGVTQTPRYLIKTRGQQVTLSCSPISGHRSVSWYQQTPGQGLQFLFEYFSETQRNKGNFPGRFSGRQFSNSRSEMNVSTLELGDSALYLCASSVGDRTWHFGPGTRLLVL.